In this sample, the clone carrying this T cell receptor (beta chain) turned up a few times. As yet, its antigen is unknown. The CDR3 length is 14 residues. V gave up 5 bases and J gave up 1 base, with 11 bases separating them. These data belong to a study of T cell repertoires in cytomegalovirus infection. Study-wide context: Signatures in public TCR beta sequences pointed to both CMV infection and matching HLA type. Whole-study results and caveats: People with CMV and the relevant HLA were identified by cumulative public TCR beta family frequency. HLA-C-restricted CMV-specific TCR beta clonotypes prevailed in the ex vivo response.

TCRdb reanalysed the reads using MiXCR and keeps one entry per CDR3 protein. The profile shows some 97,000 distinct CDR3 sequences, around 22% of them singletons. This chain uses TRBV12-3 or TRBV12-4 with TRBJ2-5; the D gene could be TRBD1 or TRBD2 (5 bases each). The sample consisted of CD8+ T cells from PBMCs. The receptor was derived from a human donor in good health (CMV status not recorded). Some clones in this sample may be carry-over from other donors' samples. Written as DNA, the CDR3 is TGTGCCAGCAGTCCAAGGGACGCCCAAGAGACCCAGTACTTC. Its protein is CASSPRDAQETQYF.